One sample yielded the 20 T cell receptor beta chains listed below, sequenced in a study of cytomegalovirus exposure and HLA in healthy donors. Primers for the PCR totalled 60 Vbeta and 13 Jbeta. The assay was immunoSEQ multiplex PCR, and TCRdb's table has in-frame clones only and misses some. This table has more than 95,000 clones, approximately 78% appearing once. The material sequenced was PBMCs. These receptors were collected from a woman in her 40s in good health and CMV-seronegative.

The chain recombines TRBV10-3 with TRBJ1-2; no clear D gene. Trimming pared 5 bases from V and 3 bases from J, leaving 7 bases between. Germline assignment: CDR1 ENHRY and CDR2 SYGVKD. The CDR3 spans 12 residues. The chain's CDR3 is CAISPEDYGYTF. DNA for the CDR3: TGTGCCATCAGTCCCGAGGACTATGGCTACACCTTC.

Only a few counts were recorded for this clone. The chain links TRBV27 to TRBJ2-1, with 10 bases that match TRBD2. The CDR3 runs to 15 residues. The V gene end was trimmed by 3 bases and the J gene end by 6 bases; junction bases not matched to a gene: 5. CDR1 MNHEY and CDR2 SMNVEV come from the germline V gene (reference sequence). CDR3 in amino acids: CASSLSGLATNEQFF. CDR3 nucleotide sequence: TGTGCCAGCAGTTTGTCGGGACTAGCGACCAATGAGCAGTTCTTC.

This rearrangement joins TRBV9 to TRBJ1-1; possibly TRBD1 for D (6 bases). Germline values: CDR1 SGDLS, CDR2 YYNGEE. The V end was cut by 0 bases, the J end by 5 bases, with 11 bases between. The CDR3 is 14 amino acids. The chain's CDR3 is CASSVEGEWTEAFF. Here the CDR3 DNA reads TGTGCCAGCAGCGTAGAGGGGGAATGGACTGAAGCTTTCTTT.

The chain has TRBV19 and TRBJ2-3; 9 bases agree with TRBD1. This CDR3 is built from 13 residues. The trim removed 7 bases at V and 4 bases at J, leaving 3 bases unmatched. Germline CDR1 is LNHDA and CDR2 is SQIVND (reference sequence). CDR3 nucleotide sequence: TGTGCCAGTATGGACAGGGGTCCAGATACGCAGTATTTT. Translated: CASMDRGPDTQYF.

Worth noting for this clone: Sequence at one end of the junction differs from germline and may be a read error. The chain joins TRBV7-9 to TRBJ2-7; no reliable D call. The V gene's germline CDR1 is SEHNR and CDR2 FQNEAQ (reference sequence). The CDR3 runs 16 residues. CDR3 bases: TGTTCCAGCAGCTTAGGTCCCCTAGGATTAGCTAGCGAGCAGTACTTC. Translation: CSSSLGPLGLASEQYF.

The chain combines TRBV28 with TRBJ1-1, with D maybe TRBD1 (5 bases). The V gene's germline CDR1 is MDHEN and CDR2 SYDVKM. The ends were cut back, 3 bases at V and 5 bases at J, with 7 bases in the middle. CDR3 length: 12 residues. This CDR3 is CASSFRGTEAFF. For the CDR3, the DNA is TGTGCCAGCAGTTTTCGGGGGACTGAAGCTTTCTTT. Based on the CDR3 plus reference TRBV28 and TRBJ1-1, the full variable domain is DVKVTQSSRYLVKRTGEKVFLECVQDMDHENMFWYRQDPGLGLRLIYFSYDVKMKEKGDIPEGYSVSREKKERFSLILESASTNQTSMYLCASSFRGTEAFFGQGTRLTVV.

The V gene is TRBV11-1, the J gene TRBJ1-1; 7 bases line up with TRBD1. Germline V gene lookup returns CDR1 SGHAT and CDR2 FQDESV (reference sequence). With V trimmed by 4 bases and J by 2 bases, 4 bases remained unmatched. CDR3 length equals 14 residues. The CDR3 spells CASSSRDRNTEAFF. The DNA for the CDR3 is TGTGCCAGCAGCTCGAGGGACAGAAACACTGAAGCTTTCTTT.

The chain couples TRBV6-6 to TRBJ2-7, with 12 bases aligning to TRBD2. V was pared by 6 bases and J by 5 bases, with 5 bases of the junction left unmatched. CDR1 and CDR2 (germline): MNHNY, SVGAGI (reference sequence). The CDR3 totals 14 residues. The CDR3 sequence: CASRKTSGGHEQYF. The DNA of the CDR3 is TGTGCCAGCAGGAAGACTAGCGGGGGCCACGAGCAGTACTTC.

The chain carries TRBV6-5 and TRBJ1-3; TRBD1 matches at 7 bases. J lost 8 bases, V lost 5 bases, and 9 bases had no gene match. The CDR3 runs 14 residues. Germline CDR1 and CDR2: MNHEY and SVGAGI. Here the CDR3 DNA reads TGTGCCAGCAGTGAAGGAGGGGGCTCAGACACCATATATTTT. It is translated as CASSEGGGSDTIYF.

J is TRBJ2-1 and V is TRBV5-6; 9 nucleotides match TRBD2. The CDR3 is 19 amino acids. Germline V gene data show CDR1 as SGHDT and CDR2 as YYEEEE. Trimming removed 4 bases from V and 5 bases from J; junction bases left unmatched: 19. In DNA, the CDR3 is TGTGCCAGCAGCCCCCGCCCTTTAGCGGGAGAGGCGTTGAACAATGAGCAGTTCTTC. Translation gives CASSPRPLAGEALNNEQFF.

The rearrangement links TRBV6-1 to TRBJ1-5; 10 bases align to TRBD1. Germline values: CDR1 MNHNS, CDR2 SASEGT. The CDR3 extends over 12 amino acids. V lost 11 bases, J lost 4 bases, and 2 bases stayed unmatched. The CDR3 sequence: CASGQGNQPQHF. The CDR3 nucleotides read TGTGCCTCGGGACAGGGGAATCAGCCCCAGCATTTT.

The rearrangement joins TRBV29-1 to TRBJ2-7; the D gene is possibly TRBD2 (6 bases). The CDR3 is made up of 13 amino acids. The germline CDR1 and CDR2 sequences are SQVTM and ANQGSEA. V was pared by 7 bases and J by 2 bases, with 15 bases between. The CDR3 sequence is CSARRRGAYEQYF. The DNA for the CDR3 is TGCAGCGCCCGCCGGCGGGGAGCCTACGAGCAGTACTTC.

The chain carries TRBV4-3 and TRBJ2-3; TRBD1 matches 10 bases. CDR1 and CDR2 (germline): LGHNA, YSLEER. The CDR3 runs to 17 residues. V lost 2 bases and J lost 4; bases outside the gene matches: 9. The CDR3 spells CASSQRGSGTGADTQYF. The CDR3 DNA follows: TGCGCCAGCAGCCAACGCGGATCCGGGACAGGGGCAGATACGCAGTATTTT.

This clone was found once. The rearrangement joins TRBV4-2 to TRBJ1-5, with TRBD1 identical over 8 bases. Losses at the gene ends were 3 bases for V and 2 bases for J; bases not matched to a gene: 0. Germline V CDR1 and CDR2: LGHNA, YNFKEQ. The CDR3 spans 14 residues. The CDR3 spells CASSQDRGNQPQHF. The CDR3 DNA reads as TGTGCCAGCAGCCAGGACAGGGGCAATCAGCCCCAGCATTTT.

The rearrangement uses TRBV7-8 and TRBJ2-7; 9 nucleotides line up with TRBD1. Germline V gene data show CDR1 as SGHVS and CDR2 as FQNEAQ. The ends lost 0 bases at V and 7 bases at J; junction bases unmatched: 10. The CDR3 has 16 residues. CDR3 amino acids: CASSLASETGGREQYF. CDR3 nucleotides: TGTGCCAGCAGCTTAGCGTCCGAGACAGGGGGACGTGAGCAGTACTTC.

The V and J genes are TRBV14 and TRBJ1-1, with D possibly matching TRBD1 (5 bases). Germline lookup yields CDR1 SGHDN and CDR2 FVKESK. The V end lost 4 bases, the J end lost 8 bases, and 14 bases lay between the germline ends. This CDR3 has 13 residues. The CDR3 reads CASSPSGGSEAFF. CDR3 DNA sequence: TGTGCCAGCAGCCCCTCGGGGGGGTCCGAAGCTTTCTTT.

The chain recombines TRBV2 with TRBJ2-3; D ambiguous. V was trimmed by 1 base and J by 0 bases, leaving 8 bases between them. CDR1 and CDR2 (germline): SNHLY, FYNNEI. This CDR3 has 15 amino acids. The CDR3 loop is CASSEGSISTDTQYF. CDR3 nucleotides: TGTGCCAGCAGTGAAGGCTCTATTAGCACAGATACGCAGTATTTT.

V is TRBV19 and J is TRBJ2-2, with 7 nucleotides matching TRBD1. The CDR3 totals 16 residues. Germline CDR1 and CDR2: LNHDA and SQIVND (reference sequence). The junction had 5 bases not matched to a gene; V was cut back by 1 base and J by 3 bases. This chain's CDR3 is CASSIAGTAHTGELFF. CDR3 coding DNA: TGTGCCAGTAGTATAGCAGGGACAGCGCACACCGGGGAGCTGTTTTTT.

The V and J genes are TRBV29-1 and TRBJ2-5, with a possible D match to TRBD1 (6 bases). V shed 6 bases and J shed 4 bases, with 24 bases lying between them. The CDR3 sequence is 16 residues long. Germline assignment: CDR1 SQVTM and CDR2 ANQGSEA. CDR3 nucleotide sequence: TGCAGCGTAGTAAACAGGGATCGTGCCCAGGGAGAGACCCAGTACTTC. Protein product: CSVVNRDRAQGETQYF.

V is TRBV5-1 and J is TRBJ2-2, with a weak D call TRBD1 (5 bases). The CDR3 is made up of 16 amino acids. The V and J ends lost 0 bases and 4 bases respectively, with 13 bases between them. Germline V lookup: CDR1 SGHRS, CDR2 YFSETQ. The CDR3 coding sequence is TGCGCCAGCAGCTTGGAAAGGGGCGCTGCCACCGGGGAGCTGTTTTTT. The encoded protein is CASSLERGAATGELFF.